Below, 12 T cell receptor beta chains from the same sample are listed, as sequenced in a study of T cells after yellow fever vaccination. TCRdb used MiXCR to reprocess the 5' RACE reads, holding one entry per CDR3 protein. The sample contains some 420,000 distinct CDR3 sequences, around a sixth of which appear only once. The material was PBMCs, obtained before the yellow fever booster vaccination. These receptors were taken from a man aged 18 to 30 who received the YFV17D yellow fever vaccine.

The J gene is TRBJ2-5, the V gene TRBV2; the D gene is possibly TRBD2 (5 bases). CDR3 length: 12 residues. Germline loops: CDR1 SNHLY, CDR2 FYNNEI. V lost 4 bases and J lost 10, with 13 bases in between. The CDR3 region is CASSVSPRDQYF. Here the CDR3 DNA reads TGTGCCAGCAGTGTCTCCCCTCGGGACCAGTACTTC.

This clonotype was detected only a few times. The chain has TRBV6-6 and TRBJ2-2; 8 bases line up with TRBD2. CDR1 and CDR2 (germline): MNHNY, SVGAGI (reference sequence). This CDR3 region has 14 residues. V dropped 7 bases and J dropped 3; count of bases not matched to a gene: 4. The CDR3 loop is CASIASGYTGELFF. The CDR3 coding sequence is TGTGCCAGCATTGCTAGCGGGTACACCGGGGAGCTGTTTTTT.

This clonotype was detected only a few times. The rearrangement uses TRBV20-1 and TRBJ1-1; D remains ambiguous. V was cut by 6 bases and J by 0 bases, with 11 bases left in between. This CDR3 comprises 13 residues. Per germline, CDR1 DFQATT and CDR2 SNEGSKA (reference sequence). In DNA form, the CDR3 reads TGCAGTGCCAGCAAGCCTCTGAACACTGAAGCTTTCTTT. Its protein is CSASKPLNTEAFF.

This clonotype was detected ten times or more. V gene TRBV5-1 combines with J gene TRBJ2-1; D assignment may be TRBD1 or TRBD2 (6 bases each). The CDR3 runs to 15 residues. CDR1 is SGHRS and CDR2 is YFSETQ in the germline V gene. V lost 4 bases to trimming and J lost 1 base, with 12 bases between them. The CDR3 is CASSPGGQSYNEQFF. DNA of the CDR3: TGCGCCAGCAGCCCCGGGGGCCAGTCCTACAATGAGCAGTTCTTC.

This clonotype was seen only a few times. The rearrangement uses TRBV10-3 and TRBJ1-1, with D hard to call. Trimming pared 8 bases from V and 6 bases from J, leaving 10 bases between. The CDR3 runs to 11 residues. Germline V gene sequence: CDR1 ENHRY, CDR2 SYGVKD. CDR3 nucleotide sequence: TGTGCCATCGGGTGGGGAGCTGAAGCTTTCTTT. As protein: CAIGWGAEAFF.

J is TRBJ2-2 and V is TRBV4-2; D not certain. CDR1 is LGHNA, CDR2 YNFKEQ, per germline. The CDR3 consists of 15 residues. Trimming stripped 1 base from V and 5 bases from J, with 11 bases between. The CDR3 bases are TGTGCCAGCAGCCAAGCCCTGGACGGGACCGGGGAGCTGTTTTTT. Its translation: CASSQALDGTGELFF.

CDR3 region: CSATRLAGEEETQYF. The CDR3 DNA reads as TGCAGTGCTACCCGACTAGCGGGGGAGGAGGAGACCCAGTACTTC. This sequence joins TRBV20-1 and TRBJ2-5; 12 bases line up with TRBD2. CDR3 length equals 15 residues. CDR1 DFQATT and CDR2 SNEGSKA come from the germline V gene (reference sequence). J lost 5 bases, V lost 4 bases, and 8 bases had no gene match.

There are a few counts of this clonotype. V gene TRBV2 combines with J gene TRBJ2-7; D may be TRBD1 (6 bases). V dropped 6 bases and J dropped 5 bases, with 11 bases sitting between them. The CDR3 runs 12 residues. Germline V gene lookup returns CDR1 SNHLY and CDR2 FYNNEI. CDR3 bases: TGTGCCAGCAGAAACAGGGTACACGAGCAGTACTTC. This sequence encodes CASRNRVHEQYF.

This clonotype has only a few counts. The chain carries TRBV6-5 and TRBJ2-5; either TRBD1 or TRBD2 may fit D (5 bases each). The CDR3 is made up of 13 amino acids. The V and J ends lost 5 bases and 4 bases respectively, with 11 bases between them. Per the germline V gene, CDR1 is MNHEY and CDR2 is SVGAGI. The CDR3 bases are TGTGCCAGCAGTGGGGGAATGGGAGAGACCCAGTACTTC. Encoded protein: CASSGGMGETQYF.

This clonotype showed up just a few times. The J gene is TRBJ2-1, the V gene TRBV10-3, with D possibly being TRBD1 (6 bases). The CDR3 length is 14 residues. Germline V gives CDR1 ENHRY, CDR2 SYGVKD. Trimming pared 6 bases from V and 5 bases from J, leaving 14 bases between. This CDR3 is CAISRTDINNEQFF. CDR3 nucleotides: TGTGCCATCAGCCGGACAGACATTAACAATGAGCAGTTCTTC.

V and J are TRBV6-4 and TRBJ2-1; 11 bases are a match to TRBD2. The CDR3 sequence is 16 residues long. Unmatched junction bases numbered 13, after V lost 7 bases and J lost 8 bases. Germline CDR1 and CDR2: MRHNA and SNTAGT. In DNA form, the CDR3 reads TGTGCCAGCACCGAGGAGGCTAGCGGGGGGTACGATGAGCAGTTCTTC. Encoded protein: CASTEEASGGYDEQFF.

The rearrangement joins TRBV4-3 to TRBJ1-5, with D tentatively TRBD1 (6 bases). The CDR3 runs to 14 residues. V lost 4 bases and J 6 bases, leaving 13 bases between the germline ends. CDR1 is LGHNA, CDR2 YSLEER, per germline. In DNA, the CDR3 is TGCGCCAGCAGCCGCAGCCGGGGGCGTCAGCCCCAGCATTTT. It translates to CASSRSRGRQPQHF.